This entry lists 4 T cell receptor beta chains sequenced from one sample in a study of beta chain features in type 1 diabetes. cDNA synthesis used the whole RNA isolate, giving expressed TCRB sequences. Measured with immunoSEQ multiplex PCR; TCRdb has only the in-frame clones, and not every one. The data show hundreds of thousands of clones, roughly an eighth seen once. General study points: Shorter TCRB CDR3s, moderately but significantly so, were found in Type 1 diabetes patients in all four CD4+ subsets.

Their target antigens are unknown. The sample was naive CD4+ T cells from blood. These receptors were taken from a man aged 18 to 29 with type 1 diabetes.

The CDR3 reads CASKGPGGSTEAFF. The CDR3 DNA is TGTGCCAGCAAGGGCCCAGGGGGGTCCACTGAAGCTTTCTTT. The chain combines TRBV6-5 with TRBJ1-1; 7 nucleotides match TRBD1. Germline V gene sequence: CDR1 MNHEY, CDR2 SVGAGI. The length of the CDR3 is 14 residues. V was clipped by 7 bases and J by 4 bases; unmatched bases: 9.

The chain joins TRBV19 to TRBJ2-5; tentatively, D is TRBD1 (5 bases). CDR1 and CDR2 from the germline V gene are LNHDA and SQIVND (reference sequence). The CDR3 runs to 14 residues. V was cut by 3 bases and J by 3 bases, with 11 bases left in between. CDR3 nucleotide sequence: TGTGCCAGTAGTATGTGGACATCAAAAGAGACCCAGTACTTC. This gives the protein CASSMWTSKETQYF.

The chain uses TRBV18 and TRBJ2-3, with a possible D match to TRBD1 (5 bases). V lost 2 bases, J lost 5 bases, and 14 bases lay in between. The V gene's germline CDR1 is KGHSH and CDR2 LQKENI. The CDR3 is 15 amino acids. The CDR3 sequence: CASSPGAVEQDTQYF. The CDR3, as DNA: TGTGCCAGCTCACCAGGGGCGGTAGAGCAAGATACGCAGTATTTT.

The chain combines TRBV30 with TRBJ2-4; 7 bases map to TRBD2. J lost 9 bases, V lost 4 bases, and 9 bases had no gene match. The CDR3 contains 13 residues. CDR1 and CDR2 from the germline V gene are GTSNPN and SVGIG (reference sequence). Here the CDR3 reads CAWTAGGDGIQYF. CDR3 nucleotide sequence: TGTGCCTGGACAGCTGGGGGGGACGGCATTCAGTACTTC.